This passage covers 18 T cell receptor beta chains from one sample sequenced in a study of blood T cell repertoires in COVID-19. Using immunoSEQ multiplex PCR, the repertoire was profiled, and TCRdb retains in-frame clones only, with some absent. The repertoire holds fewer than 130,000 clones, with 88% as singletons. The sample taken for sequencing was peripheral blood. The receptor source for this set is a woman aged 50 to 60 with acute or convalescent COVID-19.

The V call is TRBV30, the J call TRBJ1-5; 9 nucleotides line up with TRBD1. Germline V gives CDR1 GTSNPN, CDR2 SVGIG (reference sequence). This CDR3 is built from 15 residues. V lost 0 bases to trimming and J lost 3 bases; unmatched junction nucleotides: 3. For the CDR3, the DNA is TGTGCCTGGAGTGTAGGGACAGGGCTCAATCAGCCCCAGCATTTT. Translation: CAWSVGTGLNQPQHF. Using reference TRBV30 and TRBJ1-5 for the parts outside the CDR3, the full variable domain is SQTIHQWPATLVQPVGSPLSLECTVEGTSNPNLYWYRQAAGRGLQLLFYSVGIGQISSEVPQNLSASRPQDRQFILSSKKLLLSDSGFYLCAWSVGTGLNQPQHFGDGTRLSIL.

This clone was counted between two and nine times. The chain joins TRBV9 to TRBJ1-5, with 8 nucleotides matching TRBD1. The CDR3 is 15 residues long. The germline V gene encodes CDR1 SGDLS and CDR2 YYNGEE. Losses at the gene ends were 4 bases for V and 5 bases for J; bases not matched to a gene: 8. CDR3 in amino acids: CASSNGQGRHQPQHF. CDR3 DNA sequence: TGTGCCAGCAGCAACGGACAGGGTAGGCATCAGCCCCAGCATTTT. The complete variable domain, with remaining parts taken from reference TRBV9 and TRBJ1-5, reads DSGVTQTPKHLITATGQRVTLRCSPRSGDLSVYWYQQSLDQGLQFLIQYYNGEERAKGNILERFSAQQFPDLHSELNLSSLELGDSALYFCASSNGQGRHQPQHFGDGTRLSIL.

The chain uses TRBV25-1 and TRBJ2-5; D is perhaps TRBD2 (5 bases). V was pared by 1 base and J by 5 bases, with 8 bases between. CDR1 is MGHDK, CDR2 SYGVNS, per germline. This CDR3 has 13 residues. CDR3 region: CASSEFGLETQYF. The DNA for the CDR3 is TGTGCCAGCAGTGAATTCGGACTGGAGACCCAGTACTTC.

This clone was seen just once. The J gene is TRBJ2-1, the V gene TRBV12-3 or TRBV12-4; 9 positions agree with TRBD1. J lost 9 bases, V lost 4 bases, and 1 base had no gene match. The CDR3 spans 12 residues. The chain's CDR3 is CASSSDRGEQFF. CDR3 DNA: TGTGCCAGCAGTTCGGACAGGGGTGAGCAGTTCTTC.

This clone was detected only a few times. This chain links TRBV5-1 with TRBJ2-2, with 8 bases matching TRBD1. Germline V gene sequence: CDR1 SGHRS, CDR2 YFSETQ. The CDR3 contains 17 residues. J gave up 1 base and V 2 bases, and 7 bases lay outside the gene matches. The CDR3 sequence: CASSFWAGTGNTGELFF. The DNA for the CDR3 is TGCGCCAGCAGCTTCTGGGCCGGGACAGGGAACACCGGGGAGCTGTTTTTT.

Ten or more counts support this clone. This chain uses TRBV19 with TRBJ2-7, with 8 bases that match TRBD2. Germline CDR1 and CDR2: LNHDA and SQIVND (reference sequence). The CDR3 loop spans 15 amino acids. J was trimmed by 4 bases and V by 5 bases; bases with no gene match: 10. CDR3 region: CASSSQAGAGYEQYF. The CDR3 DNA is TGTGCCAGTAGTTCCCAAGCGGGAGCGGGTTACGAGCAGTACTTC.

Here the CDR3 reads CASSLVGANTGELFF. The CDR3 nucleotides are TGCGCCAGCAGCTTGGTAGGGGCGAACACCGGGGAGCTGTTTTTT. The chain uses TRBV5-1 and TRBJ2-2; D might be TRBD1 (5 bases). Germline values: CDR1 SGHRS, CDR2 YFSETQ. The CDR3 extends over 15 amino acids. V lost 0 bases, J lost 0 bases, and 6 bases lay in between.

The chain combines TRBV27 with TRBJ2-7; 8 nucleotides match TRBD1. Looked up from germline, CDR1 is MNHEY and CDR2 is SMNVEV (reference sequence). This CDR3 is 16 amino acids long. V gave up 8 bases and J gave up 5 bases; unmatched junction bases: 17. Here the CDR3 DNA reads TGTGCCAGCGGTCGGACAGGGAATGTCCTCCGGGACGAGCAGTACTTC. Residues: CASGRTGNVLRDEQYF.

The rearrangement links TRBV7-8 to TRBJ2-3; TRBD2 is a possible D gene (5 bases). V was shortened by 0 bases and J by 1 base, with 8 bases between the two germline ends. This CDR3 region has 15 residues. Germline V gives CDR1 SGHVS, CDR2 FQNEAQ. This chain's CDR3 is CASSLAGAGTDTQYF. DNA of the CDR3: TGTGCCAGCAGCTTAGCGGGAGCGGGCACAGATACGCAGTATTTT. The complete variable domain, with remaining parts taken from reference TRBV7-8 and TRBJ2-3, reads GAGVSQSPRYKVAKRGQDVALRCDPISGHVSLFWYQQALGQGPEFLTYFQNEAQLDKSGLPSDRFFAERPEGSVSTLKIQRTQQEDSAVYLCASSLAGAGTDTQYFGPGTRLTVL.

V gene TRBV24-1 combines with J gene TRBJ2-2; 11 nucleotides agree with TRBD2. This CDR3 is built from 15 residues. Trimming at V came to 6 bases and at J to 8 bases, leaving 7 bases not matched to a gene. Per the germline V gene, CDR1 is KGHDR and CDR2 is SFDVKD. The CDR3 DNA is TGTGCCACCAGTCGACCCGTAGCGGGAGGGGGGGAGCTGTTTTTT. Its protein is CATSRPVAGGGELFF.

This rearrangement joins TRBV5-1 to TRBJ2-7; 14 nucleotides align to TRBD2. After removal of 4 bases from V and 6 bases from J, the junction contained 9 bases not matched to a gene. Germline V CDR1 and CDR2: SGHRS, YFSETQ. The CDR3 loop spans 16 amino acids. CDR3 amino acids: CASSPGGLAGGGEQYF. DNA of the CDR3: TGCGCCAGCAGCCCGGGTGGACTAGCGGGAGGAGGCGAGCAGTACTTC.

On this clone: This same CDR3 is encoded by further DNA sequences in the sample. The CDR3 region has the DNA TGCGCCAGCAGCCTAGCGGGAGGGACGTCCTACAATGAGCAGTTCTTC. Protein sequence: CASSLAGGTSYNEQFF. The chain has TRBV5-1 and TRBJ2-1, with 12 nucleotides matching TRBD2. The V gene's germline CDR1 is SGHRS and CDR2 YFSETQ. V dropped 4 bases and J dropped 1; count of bases not matched to a gene: 3. The CDR3 runs 16 residues. The full variable domain, completed using reference TRBV5-1 and TRBJ2-1, is KAGVTQTPRYLIKTRGQQVTLSCSPISGHRSVSWYQQTPGQGLQFLFEYFSETQRNKGNFPGRFSGRQFSNSRSEMNVSTLELGDSALYLCASSLAGGTSYNEQFFGPGTRLTVL.

The chain recombines TRBV18 with TRBJ1-2; 7 bases line up with TRBD1. Germline loops: CDR1 KGHSH, CDR2 LQKENI. This CDR3 contains 14 residues. Trimming at V came to 3 bases and at J to 0 bases, leaving 1 base not matched to a gene. The CDR3, as DNA: TGTGCCAGCTCACCTACAGGGGCTAACTATGGCTACACCTTC. Protein sequence: CASSPTGANYGYTF.

The chain uses TRBV4-2 and TRBJ2-3, with D possibly TRBD1 on 6 matching bases. V shed 5 bases and J shed 3 bases, with 12 bases lying between them. CDR1 LGHNA and CDR2 YNFKEQ come from the germline V gene. The CDR3 is 14 residues long. In DNA form, the CDR3 reads TGTGCCAGCAGCGGGGGCAAAGGTACAGATACGCAGTATTTT. Translated, it gives CASSGGKGTDTQYF.

The chain joins TRBV7-2 to TRBJ1-1; 9 bases agree with TRBD1. CDR1 and CDR2 from the germline V gene are SGHTA and FQGNSA. The CDR3 is 13 residues long. The trim removed 5 bases at V and 10 bases at J, leaving 8 bases unmatched. DNA of the CDR3: TGTGCCAGCAGCCAACAGAGACAGGGGGTAGCTTTCTTT. Translation gives CASSQQRQGVAFF.

V usage is TRBV18 and J usage is TRBJ2-1; the D gene is possibly TRBD1 (6 bases). Looked up from germline, CDR1 is KGHSH and CDR2 is LQKENI. This CDR3 is 15 amino acids long. The V end was cut by 3 bases, the J end by 4 bases, with 13 bases between. The DNA of the CDR3 is TGTGCCAGCTCACCCCGGACAGATAATTACAATGAGCAGTTCTTC. Translating gives CASSPRTDNYNEQFF.

The rearrangement uses TRBV19 and TRBJ2-2; TRBD1 agrees at 8 bases. The CDR3 contains 13 residues. V lost 7 bases and J lost 6; bases outside the gene matches: 4. Per the germline V gene, CDR1 is LNHDA and CDR2 is SQIVND (reference sequence). The CDR3 loop is CASNQGAAGELFF. DNA for the CDR3: TGTGCCAGTAACCAGGGGGCTGCCGGGGAGCTGTTTTTT. Using reference TRBV19 and TRBJ2-2 for the parts outside the CDR3, the full variable domain is DGGITQSPKYLFRKEGQNVTLSCEQNLNHDAMYWYRQDPGQGLRLIYYSQIVNDFQKGDIAEGYSVSREKKESFPLTVTSAQKNPTAFYLCASNQGAAGELFFGEGSRLTVL.

This sequence joins TRBV6-6 and TRBJ2-3; tentatively, D is TRBD2 (6 bases). CDR1 MNHNY and CDR2 SVGAGI come from the germline V gene (reference sequence). The V gene lost 6 bases and the J gene lost 2 bases, with 15 bases spanning the gap. This CDR3 is built from 15 residues. CDR3 sequence reads: CASRLGGAVTDTQYF. CDR3 DNA: TGTGCCAGCAGACTGGGGGGAGCGGTCACAGATACGCAGTATTTT.